This record covers a single T cell receptor beta chain. This clone was seen a handful of times. Its antigen is unknown. There are no base qualities to consult, and no much larger clone falls within one base. All of the isolated RNA was reverse transcribed with the High Capacity cDNA Reverse Transcription Kit, so expressed TCRB transcripts were sequenced. Naive, central memory and regulatory T cell samples underwent deep immunoSEQ sequencing, averaging roughly 3.4 million total reads per sample. Sorted cells were lysed in RLT buffer, and RNA was extracted using DNase-treated RNeasy Micro or Mini kits according to cell number. To prevent cross-contamination, every cell subset was processed on its own, while patient and healthy donor samples were processed together. The immunoSEQ multiplex PCR was used to amplify TCRB sequences from cDNA, generating 87-bp fragments that spanned the CDR3 region. The amplicons were sequenced using the Illumina HiSeq platform. The paper's processing steps were these. PCR bias was computationally corrected using synthetic template baselines, reads within Hamming distance 2 were collapsed, and singletons that could not be merged were discarded. Reads were aligned against IMGT to assign V, D and J genes, CDR3 length and insertions or deletions at six rearrangement sites. Within each subset, clonotype counts were normalized to sorted cell number, after which true diversity and Gini coefficients were computed with the tcR R package. The overlap coefficient, calculated on TCRB nucleotide sequences, was used to quantify repertoire sharing. Out-of-frame TCRB sequences from naive cells were analyzed to stand in for the pre-selection repertoire. In TCRdb, the immuneACCESS table is reduced to in-frame sequences with V and J assigned. These tables do not hold every clone; where another copy was compared, an unresolved V gene accounts for under half, and the others remain unexplained. V, J and clone size were drawn from that table, and D and trimming were deduced from the DNA. The sample yields 300,000 to 400,000 clones; around 12% were counted once. The ten biggest clones cover 0.017% of the sample.

The germline V gene encodes CDR1 SGHDT and CDR2 YYEEEE. There are 18 amino acids in the CDR3, from cysteine to phenylalanine inclusive. CDR3 DNA is the only sequence kept; it has 54 bases, read in frame from the first base. Relative to germline, V is missing 1 base and J is missing 7 bases, with 15 bases of the junction outside any gene match. From each donor, a single peripheral blood sample of about 110 mL on average was drawn into heparinised tubes. Using a panel that included CD45RO, CCR7, CD25, CD127, CD95 and CD27, naive, central memory, regulatory and stem cell-like memory CD4+ T cells were sorted on a BD FACSAria II. All sorted populations exceeded 95% purity. PBMCs were separated immediately by Lymphoprep density gradient centrifugation and were stained directly, without being cultured. Samples were stained and sorted in pairs, with one healthy donor and one patient per experiment, so that batch effects were minimized.

The data are from a study of beta chain features in type 1 diabetes (dated by TCRdb to the late 2010s). In terms of the full investigation: Mean age, gender distribution, total cell number and subset yield were not different between patients and healthy donors. Across all samples, roughly 110,000,000 sorted cells were examined, and cell number per subset correlated strongly with RNA yield. In the study, recently diagnosed type 1 diabetes patients and matched healthy donors were compared on the TCRB repertoires of their sorted circulating CD4+ T cell subsets. Regulatory and stem cell-like memory subsets were isolated from only 8 patients and about eight healthy donors, whereas naive and central memory subsets came from all 30 or so donors.

The paper as a whole reports these results and caveats: In all four CD4+ subsets, TCRB CDR3 length was moderately but significantly shorter in type 1 diabetes patients. Fewer insertions and more nucleotide deletions at VDJ recombination sites were observed in patients with type 1 diabetes, implying thymic rearrangement abnormalities. Because cDNA was sequenced instead of genomic DNA, highly expressing activated cells could be over-represented, though the groups showed no difference in activation or CD3 levels. Shorter templates might have been favored by PCR, but patient and control samples were amplified and corrected together, so both groups would have been affected equally by any skew. Because the HLA sub-analyses included only small numbers of individuals, any influence of HLA type on TCRB rearrangement was left unresolved. The naive, central memory and regulatory TCRB repertoires appeared to resemble one another more closely among patients than among healthy donors.

The sample was naive CD4+ T cells from blood. Interpreted using the paper, the cell subset or site label stands for: true naive CD4+ T cells. The chain is encoded by TRBV5-6 joined to TRBJ2-7, and 12 junctional nucleotides match TRBD2. This TCR derives from a man aged 18 to 35 in good health. The nucleotide sequence is given as TGTGCCAGCAGCTTGTATCTAGCGGGAGGGCCGGTACGGGGTGAGCAGTACTTC. Its protein reads: CASSLYLAGGPVRGEQYF.